Detailed here is one TCR beta chain. The CDR3 has 20 residues. The V gene end was trimmed by 0 bases and the J gene end by 0 bases; junction bases not matched to a gene: 15. Germline CDR1 reads SGHTA; CDR2 reads FQGTGA. These data originate in a study of blood T cell repertoires in COVID-19. About the research overall: COVID-19 samples from acute and convalescent phases originated in the United States, Italy and Spain. T cells, B-cell-depleted T cells, or PBMCs supplied cDNA or gDNA.

Original methodology: Amplification from reference gene primers served as the basis for estimated nucleated cell counts. Produced via immunoSEQ multiplex PCR; TCRdb's table is partial and in-frame only. The V and J calls and clone size come from that table; D and trimming were worked out from the DNA. The sample yields 200,000 to 250,000 clones, 80% to 85% seen once. The sample was peripheral blood. The rearrangement joins TRBV7-3 to TRBJ2-3; 7 bases are a match to TRBD2. This sequence originates from a woman aged 55 to 70 who had recovered from COVID-19. The CDR3 loop reads CASSLTPTGQRGISTDTQYF. The CDR3 nucleotides read TGTGCCAGCAGCTTAACCCCGACGGGGCAGCGGGGAATTAGCACAGATACGCAGTATTTT. The entire variable domain, with the rest obtained from reference TRBV7-3 and TRBJ2-3, is as follows: GAGVSQTPSNKVTEKGKYVELRCDPISGHTALYWYRQSLGQGPEFLIYFQGTGAADDSGLPNDRFFAVRPEGSVSTLKIQRTERGDSAVYLCASSLTPTGQRGISTDTQYFGPGTRLTVL.